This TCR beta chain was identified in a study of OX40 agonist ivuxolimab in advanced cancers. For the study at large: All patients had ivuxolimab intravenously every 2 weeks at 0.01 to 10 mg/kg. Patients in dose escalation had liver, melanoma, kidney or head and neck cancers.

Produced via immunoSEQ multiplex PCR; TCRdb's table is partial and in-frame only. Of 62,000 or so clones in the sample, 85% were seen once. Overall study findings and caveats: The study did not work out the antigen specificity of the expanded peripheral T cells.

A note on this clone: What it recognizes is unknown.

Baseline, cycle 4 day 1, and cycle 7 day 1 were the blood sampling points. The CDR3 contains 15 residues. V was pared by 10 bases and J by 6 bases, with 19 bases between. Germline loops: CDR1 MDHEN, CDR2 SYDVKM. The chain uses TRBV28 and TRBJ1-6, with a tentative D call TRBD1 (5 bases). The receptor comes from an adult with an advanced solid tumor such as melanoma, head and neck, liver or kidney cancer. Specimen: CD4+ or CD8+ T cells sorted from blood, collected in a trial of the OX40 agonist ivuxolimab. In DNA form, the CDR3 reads TGTGCCACCACGTTGGGGACCGGGTTTAATTCACCCCTCCACTTT. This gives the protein CATTLGTGFNSPLHF.